This record looks at one T cell receptor beta chain sequence and its context. Its antigen is not identified. V trimming: 4 bases; J trimming: 4 bases; junction bases outside the gene matches: 15. The CDR3 is made up of 17 amino acids. Looked up from germline, CDR1 is MGHRA and CDR2 is YSYEKL. TCRdb recomputed calls from the 5' RACE reads with MiXCR, one row per CDR3 protein. The repertoire holds a few hundred thousand distinct CDR3 sequences, with roughly 23% as singletons. The data belong to a study of T-cell memory formation after mild COVID-19. Study-wide background: TCR clusters mostly belonged to single donors.

Study conclusions and caveats: Clones which contracted sat mainly in CM and EM if CD4+, and in EMRA if CD8+. The study found balanced CD4/CD8 in clones contracting day 15 to 85 and a CD4+ lean in later expanders.

The sequencing sample was made of PBMCs or a T cell subset sorted from them (not recorded which). This chain links TRBV4-1 with TRBJ1-2; 7 bases are a match to TRBD1. The TCR comes from an adult woman who had mild COVID-19 (a few samples of this study predate the infection). Cell type and time point are not known. CDR3 in amino acids: CASSPPTRGQTTYGYTF. For the CDR3, the DNA is TGCGCCAGCAGCCCTCCTACCCGGGGACAGACCACCTATGGCTACACCTTC.